The entry that follows covers one T cell receptor (beta chain) sequence. Its specificity is unknown. Trimming shortened V by 2 bases and J by 0 bases, and 8 bases separated the two germline ends. CDR1 is GTSNPN, CDR2 SVGIG, per germline (reference sequence). This CDR3 region has 14 residues. This specimen comes from a study of T cells in Graves' hyperthyroidism and ophthalmopathy. General study points: The blood repertoire included most of the expanded thyroid clonotypes above 0.001. From stable hyperthyroidism, ophthalmopathy was separated by a 13 V-J model.

No ophthalmopathy progression within 18 months constituted stable Graves' hyperthyroidism. This sample holds PBMCs from 8.5 to 10 ml fresh peripheral blood. TCR beta CDR3 region amplification was performed from RNA transcripts. First-round RT-PCR of the TCR CDR3 relied on the HTBI primer set. Using its own MiXCR run on the multiplex PCR reads, TCRdb lists one record per CDR3 protein. The profile shows about 690,000 distinct CDR3 sequences, 17% of them singletons. The rearrangement uses TRBV30 and TRBJ1-3; D is uncertain. The sample consisted of blood. The receptor's source is a man over 45 with Graves' hyperthyroidism. CDR3 loop: CAWSPSSSGNTIYF. In DNA, the CDR3 is TGTGCCTGGAGTCCCAGCAGCTCTGGAAACACCATATATTTT.